A selection of T cell receptor beta chains follows, all from one sample in a study of regulatory T cells in long-lasting Graves disease. TCRdb recomputed calls from the multiplex PCR reads with MiXCR, one row per CDR3 protein. Here the sample spans around 450,000 distinct CDR3 sequences, more than 13% being singletons. These sequences were also reported in another study, on T cells in Graves' hyperthyroidism and ophthalmopathy.

This sample comprised peripheral blood mononuclear cells (PBMCs), obtained at new diagnosis, from a patient treated with antithyroid drugs. The receptors here all came from a woman in her twenties or thirties with Graves disease. Each CDR3 is given with its conserved first and last residue. D genes are given only for firm matches. For some rows the clone size is stated as once, few or many, or as a class when expanded; others skip it.

d_gene	j_gene	v_gene	abundance	CDR3nt	CDR3aa
-	TRBJ2-7	TRBV14	-	TGTGCCAGCAGCCAAGTTAGGAGGGCCCACTCCTACGAGCAGTACTTC	CASSQVRRAHSYEQYF
TRBD2	TRBJ2-3	TRBV20-1	many	TGCAGTGCCTCCACTAGAGCGGGAGGGCCCACAGATACGCAGTATTTT	CSASTRAGGPTDTQYF
TRBD2	TRBJ2-2	TRBV12-3/TRBV12-4	-	TGTGCCAGCTCCCGTACTAGCGGGAGGGAGCTGTTTTTT	CASSRTSGRELFF
TRBD2	TRBJ2-5	TRBV10-3	many	TGTGCCATCAGTATACTAGCGGGAGTGGATGAGACCCAGTACTTC	CAISILAGVDETQYF
TRBD1	TRBJ2-7	TRBV19	few	TGTGCCAGTAGTATGACAGGGGATGGCTACGAGCAGTACTTC	CASSMTGDGYEQYF
-	TRBJ1-1	TRBV5-8	many	TGTGCCAGCAGCTTGGGGGAAATCCCCATGAACACTGAAGCTTTCTTT	CASSLGEIPMNTEAFF
-	TRBJ2-7	TRBV28	many	TGTGCCTCTGAGGGAGTCAATGAGCAGTACTTC	CASEGVNEQYF
TRBD2	TRBJ2-7	TRBV3-1	many	TGTGCCAGCAGTAGCGGGGGCGAGCAGTACTTC	CASSSGGEQYF
TRBD1	TRBJ2-5	TRBV20-1	many	TGCAGTGCTACCCCCCGGGACAGGGGACAAGAGACCCAGTACTTC	CSATPRDRGQETQYF
-	TRBJ2-5	TRBV28	-	TGTGCCAGCACGGGGGCAGTTGGAGAGACCCAGTACTTC	CASTGAVGETQYF
-	TRBJ1-4	TRBV5-5	few	TGTGCCAGCAGCCGTAGATCTAATGAAAAACTGTTTTTT	CASSRRSNEKLFF
-	TRBJ2-1	TRBV5-1	-	TGCGCCAGCAGCTCCTACAGCCTGACCTACAATGAGCAGTTCTTC	CASSSYSLTYNEQFF
TRBD2	TRBJ2-3	TRBV27	few	TGTGCCAGCAGTTGGGGGGGACTAGCGGGAGCTGGAGATACGCAGTATTTT	CASSWGGLAGAGDTQYF
-	TRBJ2-7	TRBV12-3/TRBV12-4	many	TGTGCCAGCAGTCCCGGGACCATCTACGAGCAGTACTTC	CASSPGTIYEQYF
TRBD1	TRBJ1-2	TRBV11-3	many	TGTGCCAGCAGCCATGGACAGGGGTCCCTATTTGGCTACACCTTC	CASSHGQGSLFGYTF
-	TRBJ1-2	TRBV24-1	many	TGTGCCACCAGCGTGCGTACTAACTATGGCTACACCTTC	CATSVRTNYGYTF
-	TRBJ2-3	TRBV25-1	few	TGTGCCAGCACCCGAATCGGGGCAGGGGAGGGTTACGCGCAGTATTTT	CASTRIGAGEGYAQYF
TRBD2	TRBJ2-3	TRBV11-2	many	TGTGCCAGCAGCTTACGAGTAGCGGGAGGGAGCACAGATACGCAGTATTTT	CASSLRVAGGSTDTQYF
-	TRBJ1-1	TRBV5-1	many	TGCGCCAGCAGCGCGGGACAACCCCTGGAAGCTTTCTTT	CASSAGQPLEAFF
TRBD2	TRBJ2-5	TRBV28	many	TGTGCCAGCAGTCAGGGACTAGCGGGAACGGAGACCCAGTACTTC	CASSQGLAGTETQYF
-	TRBJ2-1	TRBV24-1	many	TGTGCCACCAGTGATTTCCCGCGACAGGTCGTGATCTCGGTCACACACAATGAGCAGTTCTTC	CATSDFPRQVVISVTHNEQFF
TRBD1	TRBJ2-7	TRBV9	-	TGTGCCAGCAGCGTAGAGGTTGCTCCGGGACAGGGGTTCTACGAGCAGTACTTC	CASSVEVAPGQGFYEQYF
-	TRBJ2-7	TRBV30	-	TGTGCCTGGATACAGGGATTCAACGAGCAGTACTTC	CAWIQGFNEQYF
-	TRBJ2-5	TRBV11-2	many	TGTGCCAGCAGCCGCCGGTTGACCGGGACCACAGAGACCCAGTACTTC	CASSRRLTGTTETQYF
-	TRBJ2-1	TRBV20-1	many	TGCAGTGCGGATGGTGGGTCAACGAACAACGATGAGCAGTTCTTC	CSADGGSTNNDEQFF
-	TRBJ2-4	TRBV2	many	TGTGCCAGCAGTGTAACGCGGCAAAACATTCAGTACTTC	CASSVTRQNIQYF
TRBD2	TRBJ2-3	TRBV27	many	TGTGCCAGCAGTTCAGCCGGGACTAGCGGGAGGACCCCAGATACGCAGTATTTT	CASSSAGTSGRTPDTQYF
-	TRBJ2-1	TRBV20-1	few	TGCAGTCCTTCTTATGGGGGGAGGCGCAATGAGCAGTTCTTC	CSPSYGGRRNEQFF
-	TRBJ2-3	TRBV7-7	-	TGTGCTAGCAGCCAGACGTCGGGATTCGGCACAGATACGCAGTATTTT	CASSQTSGFGTDTQYF
-	TRBJ1-4	TRBV12-3/TRBV12-4	many	TGTGCCAGCAGTCAGGACAGTGGAGATGAAAAACTGTTTTTT	CASSQDSGDEKLFF
-	TRBJ1-2	TRBV27	-	TGTGCCAGCAGTTTAGAGGGAAGGAATGGCTACACCTTC	CASSLEGRNGYTF
TRBD2	TRBJ2-7	TRBV5-4	few	TGTGCCAGCAGCTTCCCGGGACTAGCGAAAGAAGCCTACGAGCAGTACTTC	CASSFPGLAKEAYEQYF
TRBD2	TRBJ2-7	TRBV5-6	many	TGTGCCAGCAGCTTGACCGGGACTAGCGGGCCTAAGTACTTC	CASSLTGTSGPKYF
TRBD2	TRBJ2-2	TRBV9	-	TGTGCCAGCAGCGTAAATGAGCGGGAGGGAAAAAACACCGGGGAGCTGTTTTTT	CASSVNEREGKNTGELFF
-	TRBJ2-3	TRBV19	few	TGTGCCAGTAGATACAGGGTGACAGATACGCAGTATTTT	CASRYRVTDTQYF
TRBD2	TRBJ2-1	TRBV10-2	many	TGCGCCAGCCGAGGCCGGGGGGAGGGATCCAATGAGCAGTTCTTC	CASRGRGEGSNEQFF
-	TRBJ1-3	TRBV7-7	-	TGTGCTAGCAGCTCGGGGGGGAGCTCTGGAAACACCATATATTTT	CASSSGGSSGNTIYF
-	TRBJ2-5	TRBV7-2	-	TGTGCCAGCAGCTTAACAGCGGGGCGGGGGCAGAGTGTCGGGAGGTTGCGGGAGACCCAGTACTTC	CASSLTAGRGQSVGRLRETQYF
TRBD2	TRBJ2-1	TRBV7-3	many	TGTGCCAGCAGCGCGCCGGGACTAGCGGGAGCAGGCGAGCAGTTCTTC	CASSAPGLAGAGEQFF
-	TRBJ2-3	TRBV6-1	many	TGTGCCAGCACCCGGGGGGCGGTGCGGGTCGGCACAGATACGCAGTATTTT	CASTRGAVRVGTDTQYF
TRBD1	TRBJ2-1	TRBV24-1	few	TGTGCCACCAGTAAACCCGGGACAGGGGGGGTGTTCTTC	CATSKPGTGGVFF
-	TRBJ2-7	TRBV20-1	many	TGCAGTGCTAGAGAGGTTACGTCCTACGAGCAGTACTTC	CSAREVTSYEQYF
TRBD2	TRBJ2-5	TRBV6-1	many	TGTGCCAGCACTAGCGGGAGGGCCGGGCAAGAGACCCAGTACTTC	CASTSGRAGQETQYF
-	TRBJ2-5	TRBV9	many	TGTGCCAGCAGCTATCAGGGGGGCGGTCAAGAGACCCAGTACTTC	CASSYQGGGQETQYF
TRBD2	TRBJ2-1	TRBV28	many	TGTGCCAGCAGTTTTTTGGACGGGAGGGCCGGAAATGAGCAGTTCTTC	CASSFLDGRAGNEQFF
TRBD2	TRBJ2-5	TRBV5-6	few	TGTGCCAGCAGCACTAGCGGGAGGACCGGTCAAGGGACCCAGTACTTC	CASSTSGRTGQGTQYF
-	TRBJ2-5	TRBV11-3	many	TGTGCCAGCAGCTTACCGGCAGGGGCGATAGGAGAGACCCAGTACTTC	CASSLPAGAIGETQYF
-	TRBJ2-5	TRBV6-1	-	TGTGCCAGCAGACCATCACAAGAGACCCAGTACTTC	CASRPSQETQYF
TRBD1	TRBJ2-3	TRBV5-1	many	TGCGCCAGCAGCCTTCACCCGGACAGGACCCGCACAGATACGCAGTATTTT	CASSLHPDRTRTDTQYF
TRBD2	TRBJ2-5	TRBV5-1	few	TGCGCCAGCAGCTTGGCCGCGACTAGCGGGAGTCAGGAGACCCAGTACTTC	CASSLAATSGSQETQYF
-	TRBJ2-7	TRBV6-2/TRBV6-3	many	TGTGCCAGCAGTTACTCCCAGCAAACAGAGTTCTCCTACGAGCAGTACTTC	CASSYSQQTEFSYEQYF
-	TRBJ2-7	TRBV15	-	TGTGCCACCAGCGGGTCCGGGACCCCCATCCAGTACTTC	CATSGSGTPIQYF
-	TRBJ1-2	TRBV6-1	many	TGTGCCAGCAGTGAATCTGGAGAAATCTATGGCTACACCTTC	CASSESGEIYGYTF
TRBD2	TRBJ2-5	TRBV19	many	TGTGCCAGTAGTATCAGCGGGGCCCGCGGGAAGGAGACCCAGTACTTC	CASSISGARGKETQYF
-	TRBJ2-1	TRBV6-1	many	TGTGCCAGCGTCTCTCGCAATGGGGCTAATGAGCAGTTCTTC	CASVSRNGANEQFF
TRBD2	TRBJ2-7	TRBV28	-	TGTGCCAGCCTAAACGGACTAGCGGGACCGAGCTCCTACGAGCAGTGCTTC	CASLNGLAGPSSYEQCF
TRBD2	TRBJ2-3	TRBV27	few	TGTGCCAGCAGTTTTCGGGGGGACCCCACGAGGGATACGCAGTATTTT	CASSFRGDPTRDTQYF
-	TRBJ2-3	TRBV29-1	many	TGCAGCGTCGGCGATTTCACCACGCAGTATTTT	CSVGDFTTQYF
-	TRBJ1-2	TRBV7-9	few	TGTGCCAGCAGCTTAGTCGAGGATCTAAAGGGACATGGCTACACCTTC	CASSLVEDLKGHGYTF
TRBD1	TRBJ1-1	TRBV20-1	-	TGCAGTGCCCGGGACAGTTCGAACACTGAAGCTTTCTTT	CSARDSSNTEAFF